This T cell receptor (beta chain) stems from a study of immune heterogeneity within non-small cell lung tumors. At the level of the study: Histologically, several tumors were squamous cell carcinomas and around ten were non-squamous carcinomas. The remaining 1 tumor was not otherwise specified.

Judged by abundance, this clonotype is medium-sized. Its target is unknown. Broader study findings: Largely, high-frequency T-cell receptor beta clonotypes differed from one individual patient to another. Local T-cell clonality correlated moderately but significantly with local tumor mutational burden (R 0.3 to 0.4).

Using 32 V and 13 J primers, multiplex PCR amplified TCR beta CDR3. TCRdb called the multiplex PCR reads again in MiXCR, with one record for every CDR3 protein. This sample has 10,000 to 15,000 distinct CDR3 sequences, with approximately 20% found just once. Bulk tumor genomic DNA was the template, and each sample received 450 to 650 ng. Several biopsies were spaced far apart within each primary tumor and obtained as surgery took place. With untreated, newly diagnosed non-small cell lung cancer, the patients went on to undergo curative surgery. Germline values: CDR1 GTSNPN, CDR2 SVGIG (reference sequence). V dropped 3 bases and J dropped 6 bases, with 8 bases sitting between them. This CDR3 contains 11 residues.

The sequence came from a man between 60 and 75 years old with non-small cell lung cancer. The material sequenced was lung tumor tissue. The chain combines TRBV30 with TRBJ1-2, with D unclear. Here the CDR3 reads CAWRVGNGYTF. The CDR3 coding sequence is TGTGCCTGGAGGGTTGGAAATGGCTACACCTTC.